Shown below are 21 T cell receptor beta chains from a single sample sequenced in a study of blood T cell repertoires in COVID-19. Profiling relied on immunoSEQ multiplex PCR, and the TCRdb table lists in-frame clones only, not all of them. This sample has 90,000 to 100,000 clones, with more than 70% found just once. Material: peripheral blood. The origin of the receptors is a man in his 70s with acute or convalescent COVID-19.

The chain couples TRBV6-4 to TRBJ2-1, with D maybe TRBD2 (6 bases). Germline V gene sequence: CDR1 MRHNA, CDR2 SNTAGT. There are 13 residues in the CDR3. V was pared by 7 bases and J by 6 bases, with 13 bases between. CDR3 nucleotide sequence: TGTGCCAGCAAGGGCGGGACGATCAATGAGCAGTTCTTC. Translated: CASKGGTINEQFF.

This clone was seen once. The CDR3 sequence is CASSPQGPGNPNGELFF. The CDR3 DNA sequence: TGTGCCAGCTCACCGCAAGGCCCCGGGAATCCCAACGGGGAGCTGTTTTTT. The chain combines TRBV18 with TRBJ2-2, with a weak D call TRBD2 (5 bases). The CDR3 loop spans 17 amino acids. The germline CDR1 and CDR2 sequences are KGHSH and LQKENI. V was clipped by 3 bases and J by 7 bases, with 21 bases between them.

This chain uses TRBV6-5 with TRBJ2-1; perhaps TRBD2 as D (5 bases). The CDR3 totals 15 residues. Germline CDR1 and CDR2: MNHEY and SVGAGI. With 2 bases removed from V and 5 bases from J, the gap between germline ends came to 13 bases. CDR3 amino acids: CASSYPRRGHNEQFF. CDR3 bases: TGTGCCAGCAGTTACCCCCGGAGAGGGCACAATGAGCAGTTCTTC.

The chain joins TRBV21-1 to TRBJ2-7; the table names TRBD1, a call not compared with the DNA. TRBV21-1 is deemed a pseudogene. The CDR3 has 15 amino acids. CDR3 in amino acids: CASSNIGTGGYEQYF. CDR3 DNA: TGTGCCAGCAGCAATATTGGGACAGGGGGCTACGAGCAGTACTTC.

The V call is TRBV28, the J call TRBJ2-1, with a possible D match to TRBD1 (6 bases). Trimming left V 6 bases short and J 5 bases short, with 11 bases between. Looked up from germline, CDR1 is MDHEN and CDR2 is SYDVKM. The CDR3 covers 13 residues. CDR3: CASRTNRDNEQFF. The CDR3 nucleotides read TGTGCCAGCAGGACAAACAGGGACAATGAGCAGTTCTTC.

The chain combines TRBV2 with TRBJ1-2; TRBD1 matches 8 bases. J gave up 3 bases and V 9 bases, and 6 bases lay outside the gene matches. Germline V gene sequence: CDR1 SNHLY, CDR2 FYNNEI. This CDR3 has 13 residues. CDR3 sequence reads: CARYPGQDYGYTF. The CDR3 DNA reads TGTGCCAGATATCCGGGACAGGACTATGGCTACACCTTC.

This sequence joins TRBV5-1 and TRBJ2-7; 7 nucleotides line up with TRBD2. After removal of 2 bases from V and 3 bases from J, the junction contained 8 bases not matched to a gene. This CDR3 has 15 residues. The germline gives CDR1 SGHRS, CDR2 YFSETQ. The CDR3 loop is CASSFQVAGDYEQYF. Here the CDR3 DNA reads TGCGCCAGCAGCTTTCAGGTAGCGGGCGACTACGAGCAGTACTTC.

The V call is TRBV5-4, the J call TRBJ2-5; 16 nucleotides align to TRBD2. Germline trimming cut 4 bases from V and 5 bases from J; bases unmatched to any gene: 5. Germline V gives CDR1 SGHNT, CDR2 YYREEE (reference sequence). This CDR3 is built from 16 residues. Here the CDR3 reads CASSLGLAGGGETQYF. In nucleotides, the CDR3 is TGTGCCAGCAGCCTGGGACTAGCGGGAGGGGGGGAGACCCAGTACTTC.

The CDR3 reads CASSVGTEPEAFF. In DNA, the CDR3 is TGTGCCAGCAGCGTAGGGACTGAGCCTGAAGCTTTCTTT. The V call is TRBV9, the J call TRBJ1-1, with D uncertain. The V end was cut by 0 bases, the J end by 6 bases, with 9 bases between. This CDR3 is 13 amino acids long. Germline V gives CDR1 SGDLS, CDR2 YYNGEE.

The chain links TRBV7-8 to TRBJ1-2; possibly TRBD1 for D (5 bases). The CDR3 spans 13 residues. Germline V gene lookup returns CDR1 SGHVS and CDR2 FQNEAQ. The V end lost 7 bases, the J end lost 3 bases, and 12 bases lay between the germline ends. The CDR3: CASTFGGDYGYTF. CDR3 nucleotides: TGTGCCAGCACCTTCGGGGGAGACTATGGCTACACCTTC.

The V call is TRBV2, the J call TRBJ1-2; 9 bases align to TRBD1. The germline CDR1 and CDR2 sequences are SNHLY and FYNNEI. There are 15 residues in the CDR3. V was pared by 4 bases and J by 2 bases, with 5 bases of the junction left unmatched. The CDR3, as DNA: TGTGCCAGCAGTGCCGCACAGGGGGCAAACTATGGCTACACCTTC. It is translated as CASSAAQGANYGYTF.

The chain uses TRBV4-2 and TRBJ1-4; TRBD1 might be the D (6 bases). Germline CDR1 reads LGHNA; CDR2 reads YNFKEQ. The CDR3 is made up of 15 amino acids. The V and J ends lost 4 bases and 7 bases respectively, with 16 bases between them. The CDR3 DNA follows: TGTGCCAGCAGCCCGAATGGGCCAGGGGTTGAAAAACTGTTTTTT. It is translated as CASSPNGPGVEKLFF.

The V gene is TRBV3-1 (or the pseudogene TRBV3-2), the J gene TRBJ1-2, with D unclear. From germline, CDR1 is LGHDT and CDR2 YNNKEL (reference sequence). V was shortened by 0 bases and J by 8 bases, with 7 bases between the two germline ends. The CDR3 is made up of 12 amino acids. The CDR3 bases are TGTGCCAGCAGCCAAGAGGGGAGGGGCTACACCTTC. Protein sequence: CASSQEGRGYTF.

The CDR3 bases are TGTGCCAGCCTTTTTACAGGGGGAGTCGGTGGCTACACCTTC. Residues: CASLFTGGVGGYTF. V gene TRBV28 combines with J gene TRBJ1-2; 8 positions match TRBD1. CDR1 is MDHEN, CDR2 SYDVKM, per germline. V shed 8 bases, J shed 7 bases, and the junction held 12 bases outside the gene matches. The CDR3 covers 14 residues.

The chain is built from TRBV11-3 and TRBJ2-7; TRBD1 agrees at 7 bases. CDR3 length equals 14 residues. The trim removed 5 bases at V and 2 bases at J, leaving 6 bases unmatched. The germline V gene encodes CDR1 SGHNT and CDR2 YENEEA. As DNA, the CDR3 is TGTGCCAGCAGCCCCGCGGACAGGACCTACGAGCAGTACTTC. Translating it yields CASSPADRTYEQYF.

The sample holds many counts of this clone. This chain joins TRBV5-4 and TRBJ2-7; 8 nucleotides match TRBD2. V gave up 0 bases and J gave up 3 bases; unmatched junction bases: 2. This CDR3 is 14 amino acids long. The germline gives CDR1 SGHNT, CDR2 YYREEE (reference sequence). CDR3 sequence (DNA): TGTGCCAGCAGCTTGGGACTAGCGAGCTACGAGCAGTACTTC. It translates to CASSLGLASYEQYF.

This chain uses TRBV7-6 with TRBJ2-1; possibly TRBD2 for D (6 bases). The V end lost 5 bases, the J end lost 4 bases, and 15 bases lay between the germline ends. The germline gives CDR1 SGHVS, CDR2 FNYEAQ. The CDR3 has 15 amino acids. The DNA of the CDR3 is TGTGCCAGCAGCCCTGGGACTTCGGGATACAATGAGCAGTTCTTC. It specifies CASSPGTSGYNEQFF.

The V gene is TRBV10-3, the J gene TRBJ2-4; D is undetermined. Germline CDR1 ENHRY, CDR2 SYGVKD. V shed 10 bases and J shed 0 bases, with 25 bases lying between them. This CDR3 has 18 residues. This chain's CDR3 is CATKSVDQVGLAKNIQYF. The CDR3 coding sequence is TGTGCCACGAAAAGCGTGGATCAAGTGGGTTTAGCCAAAAACATTCAGTACTTC.

The chain links TRBV7-6 to TRBJ2-7; a weak D match, TRBD1 (7 bases). The CDR3 runs 17 residues. CDR1 and CDR2 from the germline V gene are SGHVS and FNYEAQ. V dropped 2 bases and J dropped 3 bases, with 20 bases sitting between them. CDR3 residues: CASSLTGGAGGSYEQYF. CDR3 DNA sequence: TGTGCCAGCAGCTTAACTGGCGGGGCAGGGGGTAGCTACGAGCAGTACTTC.

The chain employs TRBV12-2 and TRBJ2-3; TRBD2 is taken as the D call from the table, unchecked against the DNA. TRBV12-2 is a known pseudogene. There are 15 residues in the CDR3. Here the CDR3 reads CASRFSGRRTDTQYF. The CDR3 DNA reads TGTGCAAGTCGCTTTAGCGGGAGGAGAACAGATACGCAGTATTTT.

J is TRBJ1-5 and V is TRBV5-4; 8 bases are shared with TRBD1. The CDR3 is 15 residues long. J gave up 8 bases and V 3 bases, and 10 bases lay outside the gene matches. The germline gives CDR1 SGHNT, CDR2 YYREEE (reference sequence). For the CDR3, the DNA is TGTGCCAGCAGCTACGAGGGACAGGCCTTAGAGCCCCAGCATTTT. The encoded protein is CASSYEGQALEPQHF.